The 18 T cell receptor beta chains below all came from one sample that was sequenced in a study of tumor and adjacent non-tumor tissue in lung cancer. The template was RNA from unsorted bulk tissue. TCRbeta libraries were built with three rounds of nested PCR, modified from ARM-PCR. TCRdb redid the calling of the multiplex PCR reads with MiXCR, one entry per CDR3 protein. The sample lists 65,000 to 95,000 distinct CDR3 sequences; approximately 71% were seen once. What was sequenced was lung tumor tissue. These receptors originate from a woman aged 70-85 years with non-small cell lung cancer.

Regarding this clonotype: In this CDR3 the conserved last residue, phenylalanine or tryptophan, is missing, so a read error is likely. The DNA is left out, because the CDR3 cannot be placed on it with certainty; the CDR3 is given as TCRdb lists it. The chain links TRBV6-1 to TRBJ2-5; the table's D call of TRBD1 was not tested on the DNA. The length of the CDR3 is 14 amino acids, counting both ends. Germline CDR1 is MNHNS and CDR2 is SASEGT. CDR3 protein: CAGHPGTGVETQYL.

The chain combines TRBV6-5 with TRBJ1-5, with D uncertain. The V end was cut by 9 bases, the J end by 4 bases, with 19 bases between. From germline, CDR1 is MNHEY and CDR2 SVGAGI. This CDR3 is 15 amino acids long. CDR3 region: CASQPPAVGNQPQHF. CDR3 nucleotides: TGTGCCAGTCAGCCCCCGGCAGTGGGGAATCAGCCCCAGCATTTT.

The sample holds one count of this clonotype. A much larger clone is a single base away; this may be a read error. J is TRBJ2-7 and V is TRBV28, with 9 bases lining up with TRBD1. The CDR3 runs to 14 residues. V trimming: 8 bases; J trimming: 3 bases; junction bases outside the gene matches: 8. Germline V CDR1 and CDR2: MDHEN, SYDVKM. This CDR3 is CASRVGTGLYEQYF. CDR3 DNA: TGTGCCAGCCGAGTCGGGACAGGGCTCTACGAGCAGTACTTC.

Of note for this clonotype: A much larger clone differs from this one at a single base, so this may be a read error. This chain joins TRBV7-9 and TRBJ2-6, with D uncertain. This CDR3 spans 19 amino acids. V dropped 1 base and J dropped 0 bases, with 16 bases sitting between them. Germline V gene sequence: CDR1 SEHNR, CDR2 FQNEAQ (reference sequence). The CDR3 here is CASSLGCGPYGSGANVLTF. CDR3 nucleotides: TGTGCCAGCAGCTTAGGGTGTGGTCCTTACGGCTCTGGGGCCAACGTCCTGACTTTC. Using reference TRBV7-9 and TRBJ2-6 for the parts outside the CDR3, the full variable domain is DTGVSQNPRHKITKRGQNVTFRCDPISEHNRLYWYRQTLGQGPEFLTYFQNEAQLEKSRLLSDRFSAERPKGSFSTLEIQRTEQGDSAMYLCASSLGCGPYGSGANVLTFGAGSRLTVL.

A word on this clonotype: The conserved closing phenylalanine or tryptophan is absent in this CDR3, likely reflecting a read error. The chain links TRBV11-3 to TRBJ2-1; D ambiguous. The CDR3 is made up of 13 amino acids. The germline V gene has CDR1 SGHNT and CDR2 YENEEA. The CDR3: CVSSLPYHNEQFL. The CDR3 DNA is TGTGTCAGCAGCTTACCCTACCACAATGAGCAGTTCTTA.

Note on this clonotype: The CDR3 ends on some other residue instead of the conserved phenylalanine or tryptophan, so this is likely a read error. The chain carries TRBV6-5 and TRBJ2-5; the D gene is possibly TRBD2 (7 bases). There are 16 residues in the CDR3. The germline V gene has CDR1 MNHEY and CDR2 SVGAGI. The DNA for the CDR3 is TGTGCCAGCAGTTACTCGCTTGGGGAGGGGGAAGAGACACAGTACACC. Translating it yields CASSYSLGEGEETQYT.

Concerning this clonotype: A much larger clone lies one base from this, so it may be a read error. V usage is TRBV4-1 and J usage is TRBJ1-2; D is undetermined. This CDR3 region has 15 residues. The germline V gene has CDR1 MGHRA and CDR2 YSYEKL. Trimming left V 2 bases short and J 4 bases short, with 14 bases between. The CDR3 sequence is CASSQPRRMCYGYTF. The CDR3 DNA is TGCGCCAGCAGCCAACCGAGACGGATGTGCTATGGCTACACCTTC.

About this clonotype itself: This may arise from a read error, as a much more abundant clone is one base away. The chain employs TRBV30 and TRBJ2-5; possible D gene TRBD2, 5 bases. CDR3 length equals 16 residues. The V and J ends lost 0 bases and 11 bases respectively, with 25 bases between them. CDR1 and CDR2 (germline): GTSNPN, SVGIG (reference sequence). This chain's CDR3 is CAWSVGASTRGFSQYF. The CDR3 DNA is TGTGCCTGGAGTGTCGGTGCATCGACCCGGGGATTTTCTCAGTACTTC.

Concerning this clonotype itself: With a much larger clone just one base away, this may be a read error. This chain uses TRBV24-1 with TRBJ2-2, with D uncertain. Between the trimmed V and J ends, which lost 10 bases and 1 base, there was a span of 9 bases. This CDR3 contains 13 residues. Germline lookup yields CDR1 KGHDR and CDR2 SFDVKD. CDR3 sequence reads: CATGALNTGELFF. CDR3 nucleotide sequence: TGTGCCACTGGCGCACTGAACACCGGGGAGCTGTTTTTT.

A word on this clonotype: The junction shows a germline mismatch at one end, possibly a read error. The V call is TRBV10-2, the J call TRBJ2-2; unclear D gene. Germline loops: CDR1 WSHSY, CDR2 SAAADI. This CDR3 has 15 amino acids. CDR3 residues: CVSSDGLNLTGELFF. The CDR3 DNA reads TGCGTCAGCAGTGACGGCCTGAACTTGACCGGGGAGCTGTTTTTT.

Concerning this clonotype itself: The CDR3 carries no conserved terminal phenylalanine or tryptophan, so it likely arises from a read error. The DNA is omitted, as the CDR3 cannot be located on it reliably, and the CDR3 follows TCRdb's listing. The chain recombines TRBV29-1 with TRBJ2-5. The CDR3 is 14 residues long, ends included. Germline CDR1 reads SQVTM; CDR2 reads ANQGSEA. The CDR3 spells CSVEDLTHLETQCL.

This clonotype showed up many times. V is TRBV29-1 and J is TRBJ2-7, with 9 nucleotides matching TRBD1. CDR1 and CDR2 from the germline V gene are SQVTM and ANQGSEA. The CDR3 loop spans 11 amino acids. Trimming at V came to 6 bases and at J to 5 bases, leaving 2 bases not matched to a gene. CDR3 nucleotides: TGCAGCGTAGGGACAGGGAACGAGCAGTACTTC. Protein: CSVGTGNEQYF.

Points on this clonotype: The junction differs from germline at one of its ends, possibly a read error. The J gene is TRBJ1-3, the V gene TRBV2, with D perhaps matching TRBD1 (5 bases). The CDR3 totals 15 residues. The germline V gene encodes CDR1 SNHLY and CDR2 FYNNEI. The CDR3 is CASCDTGRSGNTIYF. In nucleotides, the CDR3 is TGTGCCAGCTGTGATACAGGACGCTCTGGAAACACCATATATTTT.

As regards this clonotype: This may stem from a read error, because a much larger clone lies one nucleotide away. J is TRBJ2-7 and V is TRBV30; D uncertain. Looked up from germline, CDR1 is GTSNPN and CDR2 is SVGIG (reference sequence). The CDR3 extends over 14 amino acids. In DNA, the CDR3 is TGTGCCTGCAGTGTAAAATATCCTCCCTACGAGCAGTACTTC. It yields the protein CACSVKYPPYEQYF.

In the case of this clonotype: As the CDR3 is not closed by the conserved phenylalanine or tryptophan, this likely results from a read error. The chain uses TRBV12-3 or TRBV12-4 and TRBJ2-3; 11 bases are shared with TRBD2. CDR3 length equals 15 residues. The CDR3 DNA reads TGTGCCAGCAGCTGCGGACTAGCGGGCACAGATATGCAGTATTAT. It translates to CASSCGLAGTDMQYY.

Turning to this clonotype: A much larger clone lies one base from this, so it may be a read error. V usage is TRBV5-1 and J usage is TRBJ2-2; D tentatively reads TRBD1 or TRBD2 (5 bases each). Trimming stripped 0 bases from V and 6 bases from J, with 12 bases between. The CDR3 sequence is 15 residues long. In germline, CDR1 is SGHRS, CDR2 YFSETQ. The CDR3 DNA is TGCGCCAGCAGCTTGGGGGTTGGGACGGCCGGGGAGCTGTTTTTT. This encodes CASSLGVGTAGELFF.

This sequence joins TRBV29-1 and TRBJ2-1, with TRBD2 matching over 7 bases. Germline V CDR1 and CDR2: SQVTM, ANQGSEA. This CDR3 has 14 amino acids. The trim removed 8 bases at V and 5 bases at J, leaving 12 bases unmatched. CDR3: CSIRDYKVDNEQFF. CDR3 coding DNA: TGCAGCATTCGGGACTACAAGGTGGACAATGAGCAGTTCTTC.

This clonotype was counted between two and nine times. CDR3 sequence (DNA): TGTGCCAGCAGCCGAGTGGCCGGACAGGGGCCAGCCTACGAGCAGTACTTC. Protein: CASSRVAGQGPAYEQYF. The chain links TRBV7-3 to TRBJ2-7; 9 nucleotides line up with TRBD1. V shed 5 bases, J shed 2 bases, and the junction held 13 bases outside the gene matches. This CDR3 spans 17 amino acids. In germline, CDR1 is SGHTA, CDR2 FQGTGA.